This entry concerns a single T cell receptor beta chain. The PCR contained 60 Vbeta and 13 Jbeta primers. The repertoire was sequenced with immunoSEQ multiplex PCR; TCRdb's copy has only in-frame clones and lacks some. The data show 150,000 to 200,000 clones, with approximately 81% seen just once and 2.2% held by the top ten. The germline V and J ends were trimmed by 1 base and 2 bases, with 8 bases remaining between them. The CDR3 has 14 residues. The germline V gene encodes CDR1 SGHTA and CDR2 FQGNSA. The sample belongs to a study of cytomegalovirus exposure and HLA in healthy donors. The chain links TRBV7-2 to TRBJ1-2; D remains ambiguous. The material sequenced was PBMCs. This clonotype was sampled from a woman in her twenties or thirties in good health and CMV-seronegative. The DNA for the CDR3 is TGTGCCAGCAGCTTAGACGTCAGAAACTATGGCTACACCTTC. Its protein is CASSLDVRNYGYTF.